A selection of T cell receptor beta chains follows, all from one sample in a study of blood T cell repertoires in COVID-19. Measured with immunoSEQ multiplex PCR; TCRdb has only the in-frame clones, and not every one. The profile shows fewer than 250,000 clones, about nine tenths of them singletons. Sequencing used peripheral blood. These receptors came from a woman aged 65 to 85 with acute or convalescent COVID-19. Both conserved end residues are part of each CDR3. D genes are given only for firm matches.

d_gene: NA
j_gene: TRBJ2-2
v_gene: TRBV3-1/TRBV3-2
CDR3nt: TGTGCCAGCAGGTCAAAGGGGGGGTCCGGGGAGCTGTTTTTT
CDR3aa: CASRSKGGSGELFF

d_gene: TRBD1
j_gene: TRBJ1-3
v_gene: TRBV6-5
CDR3nt: TGTGCCAGCATCCAGGGACAGCTTGGAAACACCATATATTTT
CDR3aa: CASIQGQLGNTIYF

d_gene: NA
j_gene: TRBJ1-1
v_gene: TRBV18
CDR3nt: TGTGCCAGCTCACCAAGACAGAACACTGAAGCTTTCTTT
CDR3aa: CASSPRQNTEAFF

d_gene: NA
j_gene: TRBJ1-1
v_gene: TRBV5-1
CDR3nt: TGCGCCAGCAGCTCCGGGACTCAGCACACTGAAGCTTTCTTT
CDR3aa: CASSSGTQHTEAFF

d_gene: TRBD1
j_gene: TRBJ1-2
v_gene: TRBV6-5
CDR3nt: TGTGCCAGCAATGGGCGCGGGACAGGGGTTTTTGGCTACACCTTC
CDR3aa: CASNGRGTGVFGYTF

d_gene: TRBD2
j_gene: TRBJ2-3
v_gene: TRBV9
CDR3nt: TGTGCCAGCAGCTTCCCTAGCGGGACCCTCACAGATACGCAGTATTTT
CDR3aa: CASSFPSGTLTDTQYF

d_gene: NA
j_gene: TRBJ2-2
v_gene: TRBV11-3
CDR3nt: TGTGCCAGCAGCTCAACAGGGCTAGGGACGAACACCGGGGAGCTGTTTTTT
CDR3aa: CASSSTGLGTNTGELFF

d_gene: NA
j_gene: TRBJ2-2
v_gene: TRBV19
CDR3nt: TGTGCCAGTAGTACAATAGATCACGCGGGCACCGGGGAGCTGTTTTTT
CDR3aa: CASSTIDHAGTGELFF

d_gene: NA
j_gene: TRBJ2-3
v_gene: TRBV7-2
CDR3nt: TGTGCCAGCAGCGCACGGCGGACAGATACGCAGTATTTT
CDR3aa: CASSARRTDTQYF

d_gene: TRBD1
j_gene: TRBJ1-2
v_gene: TRBV29-1
CDR3nt: TGCAGCGTTGTGGGACAGGGATCGTCTGGCTACACCTTC
CDR3aa: CSVVGQGSSGYTF

d_gene: TRBD1
j_gene: TRBJ1-6
v_gene: TRBV24-1
CDR3nt: TGTGCCACCACTCGAACAGGACAGGGGAAGGGGGATTCACCCCTCCACTTT
CDR3aa: CATTRTGQGKGDSPLHF

d_gene: NA
j_gene: TRBJ1-3
v_gene: TRBV18
CDR3nt: TGTGCCAGCTCTTCGTACACTGGAAACACCATATATTTT
CDR3aa: CASSSYTGNTIYF

d_gene: NA
j_gene: TRBJ1-5
v_gene: TRBV19
CDR3nt: TGTGCCAGTAGTTCGGGAGGCAGTCCAAATCAGCCCCAGCATTTT
CDR3aa: CASSSGGSPNQPQHF